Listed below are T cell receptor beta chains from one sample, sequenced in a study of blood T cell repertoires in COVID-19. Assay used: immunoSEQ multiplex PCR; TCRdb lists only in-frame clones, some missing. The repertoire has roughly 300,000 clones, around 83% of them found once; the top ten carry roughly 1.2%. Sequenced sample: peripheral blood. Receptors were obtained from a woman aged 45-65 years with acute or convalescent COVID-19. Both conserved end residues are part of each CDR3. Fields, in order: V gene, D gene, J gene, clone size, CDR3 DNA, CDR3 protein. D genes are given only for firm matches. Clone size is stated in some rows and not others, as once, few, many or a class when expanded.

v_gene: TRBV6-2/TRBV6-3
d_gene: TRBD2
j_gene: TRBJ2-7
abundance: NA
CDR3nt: TGTGCCAGCAGTTACTCATTAAGAAGGCTAGCGGCTTCCTACGAGCAGTACTTC
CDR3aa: CASSYSLRRLAASYEQYF

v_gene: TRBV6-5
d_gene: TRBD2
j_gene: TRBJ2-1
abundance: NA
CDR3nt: TGTGCCAGCAGCCAGCGGGGGGGCTACAATGAGCAGTTCTTC
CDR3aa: CASSQRGGYNEQFF

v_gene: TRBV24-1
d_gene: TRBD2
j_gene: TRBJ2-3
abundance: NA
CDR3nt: TGTGCCACCAGTGATTATCTAGCGGGGGTCACAGATACGCAGTATTTT
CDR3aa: CATSDYLAGVTDTQYF

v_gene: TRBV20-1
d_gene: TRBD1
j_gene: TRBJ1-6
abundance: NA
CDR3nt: TGCAGTGCTAGTAACGGAGTACAGGGGAATTCACCCCTCCACTTT
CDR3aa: CSASNGVQGNSPLHF

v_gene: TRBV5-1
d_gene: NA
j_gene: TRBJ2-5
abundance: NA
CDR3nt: TGCGCCAGCAGCCCAGGCACAGAACTCTTCCAGACCCAGTACTTC
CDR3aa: CASSPGTELFQTQYF

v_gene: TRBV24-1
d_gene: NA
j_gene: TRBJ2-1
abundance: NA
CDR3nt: TGTGCCACCAGTGATATATCAGGGGAGGGCAATGAGCAGTTCTTC
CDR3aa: CATSDISGEGNEQFF

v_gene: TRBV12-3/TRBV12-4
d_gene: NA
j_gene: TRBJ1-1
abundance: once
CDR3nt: TGTGCCAGCAGTTTTGCCGCAGTAACTGAAGCTTTCTTT
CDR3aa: CASSFAAVTEAFF

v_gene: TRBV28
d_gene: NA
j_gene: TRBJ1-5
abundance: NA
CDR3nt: TGTGCCAGCAGTTTACCAGGTCAAGGGGATCAGCCCCAGCATTTT
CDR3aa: CASSLPGQGDQPQHF

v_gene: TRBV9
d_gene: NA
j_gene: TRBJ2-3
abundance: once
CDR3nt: TGTGCCAGCAGCGTAGGGGGAGCAATGGATACGCAGTATTTT
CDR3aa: CASSVGGAMDTQYF

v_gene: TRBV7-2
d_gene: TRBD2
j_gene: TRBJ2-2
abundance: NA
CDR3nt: TGTGCCAGCAGCGTTAGCGGACTAGCGGGAGGGGGAACCGGGGAGCTGTTTTTT
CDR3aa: CASSVSGLAGGGTGELFF

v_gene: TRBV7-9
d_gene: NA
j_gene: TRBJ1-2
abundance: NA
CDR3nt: TGTGCCAGCACCTTAGGAGGGAATTTTTTAGTAGACGGCTACACCTTC
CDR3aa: CASTLGGNFLVDGYTF

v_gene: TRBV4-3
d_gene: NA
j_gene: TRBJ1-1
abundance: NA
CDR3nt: TGCGCCAGCAGCCCGGAAAGGGGCTCTGAAGCTTTCTTT
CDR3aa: CASSPERGSEAFF

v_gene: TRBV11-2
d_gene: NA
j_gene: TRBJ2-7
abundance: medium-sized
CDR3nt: TGTGCCAGCAGCAGGATACAGGCTTCCTACGAGCAGTACTTC
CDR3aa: CASSRIQASYEQYF

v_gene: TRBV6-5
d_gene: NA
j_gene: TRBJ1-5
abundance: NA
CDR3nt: TGTGCCAGCAGTTCGCAGGGAGGTCAGCCCCAGCATTTT
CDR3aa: CASSSQGGQPQHF

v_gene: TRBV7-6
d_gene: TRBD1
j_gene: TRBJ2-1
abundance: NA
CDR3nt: TGTGCCAGCAGCTTATCGCCGCCGCGGGACAGGTTTCGCAATGAGCAGTTCTTC
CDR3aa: CASSLSPPRDRFRNEQFF

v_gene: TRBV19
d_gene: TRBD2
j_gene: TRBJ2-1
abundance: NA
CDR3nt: TGTGCCAGTGGTGCCCAACTAGCGGGAGGACGGGGGGATGAGCAGTTCTTC
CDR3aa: CASGAQLAGGRGDEQFF

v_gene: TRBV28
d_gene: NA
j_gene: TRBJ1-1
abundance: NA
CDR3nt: TGTGCCAGCAGTTTAATCCGGGTACGGGACACTGAAGCTTTCTTT
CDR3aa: CASSLIRVRDTEAFF

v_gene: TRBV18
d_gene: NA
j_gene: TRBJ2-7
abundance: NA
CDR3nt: TGTGCCAGCTCACCCGCGGGACTGCCCTACGAGCAGTACTTC
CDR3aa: CASSPAGLPYEQYF

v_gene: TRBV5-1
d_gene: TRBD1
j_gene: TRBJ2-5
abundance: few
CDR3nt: TGCGCCAGCAGCATAGGACAGGGGGCTGAGACCCAGTACTTC
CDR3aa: CASSIGQGAETQYF

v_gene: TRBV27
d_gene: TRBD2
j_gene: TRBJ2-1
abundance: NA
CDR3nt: TGTGCCAGCAAATCAGCGGGAGTTTACGATGAGCAGTTCTTC
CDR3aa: CASKSAGVYDEQFF

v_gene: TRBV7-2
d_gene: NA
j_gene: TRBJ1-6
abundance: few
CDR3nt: TGTGCCAGCAGCTTACTGGTCAGTTCTTCACCCCTCCACTTT
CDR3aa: CASSLLVSSSPLHF

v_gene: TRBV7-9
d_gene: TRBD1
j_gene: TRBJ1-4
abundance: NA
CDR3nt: TGTGCCAGCAGCTCCGGGGACAGGGGAGAAAAACTGTTTTTT
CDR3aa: CASSSGDRGEKLFF

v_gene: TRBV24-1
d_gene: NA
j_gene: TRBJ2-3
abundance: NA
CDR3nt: TGTGCCACCAGCTCCGCCAGGCAAGTAGATACGCAGTATTTT
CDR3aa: CATSSARQVDTQYF

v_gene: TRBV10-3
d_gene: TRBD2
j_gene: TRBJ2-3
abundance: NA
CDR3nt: TGTGCCATCGAGAACAGCGGGGCAGATACGCAGTATTTT
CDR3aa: CAIENSGADTQYF

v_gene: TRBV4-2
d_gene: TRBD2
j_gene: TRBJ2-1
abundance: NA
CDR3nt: TGTGCCAGCAGCCAAGAGAGAGCGGGAAGGCATTTCTTC
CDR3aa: CASSQERAGRHFF

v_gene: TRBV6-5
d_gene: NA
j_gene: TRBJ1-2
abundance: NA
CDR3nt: TGTGCCAGCAGCAGGGTTTCTAACTATGGCTACACCTTC
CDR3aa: CASSRVSNYGYTF

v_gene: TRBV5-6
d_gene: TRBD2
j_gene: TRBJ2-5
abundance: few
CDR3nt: TGTGCCAGCAGCTCGACTAGCGGGGATCAAGAGACCCAGTACTTC
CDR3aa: CASSSTSGDQETQYF

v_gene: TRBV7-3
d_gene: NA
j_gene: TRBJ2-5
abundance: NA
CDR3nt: TGTGCCAGCAGCTTAGGTCCTAGCGAGACCCAGTACTTC
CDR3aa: CASSLGPSETQYF

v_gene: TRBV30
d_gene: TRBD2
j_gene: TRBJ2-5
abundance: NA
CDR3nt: TGTGCCTGGAGAGCCGCGGGAGGAGGAGAGACCCAGTACTTC
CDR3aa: CAWRAAGGGETQYF

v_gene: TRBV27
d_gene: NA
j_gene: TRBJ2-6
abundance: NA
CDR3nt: TGTGCCAGCAGTTTATCGCCCCCAGGTTATAAATTTTCTGGGGCCAACGTCCTGACTTTC
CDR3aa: CASSLSPPGYKFSGANVLTF

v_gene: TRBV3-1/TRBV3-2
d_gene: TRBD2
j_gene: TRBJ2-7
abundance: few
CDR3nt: TGTGCCAGCAGCGCGGGGGGCCACGAGCAGTACTTC
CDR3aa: CASSAGGHEQYF

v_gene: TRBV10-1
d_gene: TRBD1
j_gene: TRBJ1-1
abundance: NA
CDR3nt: TGCGCCAGCAGTGACGACAGGGGGCCTGGCACTGAAGCTTTCTTT
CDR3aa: CASSDDRGPGTEAFF

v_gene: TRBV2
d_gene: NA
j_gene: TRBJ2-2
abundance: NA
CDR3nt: TGTGCCAGCAGTGCATTTCCCGGGGAGCTGTTTTTT
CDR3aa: CASSAFPGELFF

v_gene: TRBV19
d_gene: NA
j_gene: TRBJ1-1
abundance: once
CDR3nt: TGTGCCAGTAGTAAAGAGCGCGAAGCGAACACTGAAGCTTTCTTT
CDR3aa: CASSKEREANTEAFF

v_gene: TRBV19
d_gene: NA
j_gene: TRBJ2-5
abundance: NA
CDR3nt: TGTGCCAGTAGTATGAGGGGGTGGTTTGAAGAGACCCAGTACTTC
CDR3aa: CASSMRGWFEETQYF

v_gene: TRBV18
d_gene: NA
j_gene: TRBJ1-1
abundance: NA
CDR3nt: TGTGCCAGCTCACCAGTTACAGGGTGGGACAACACTGAAGCTTTCTTT
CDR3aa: CASSPVTGWDNTEAFF

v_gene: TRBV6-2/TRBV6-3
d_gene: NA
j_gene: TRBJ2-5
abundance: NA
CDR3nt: TGTGCCAGCAGCCCCCCTCCTGCGGGAGAGACCCAGTACTTC
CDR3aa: CASSPPPAGETQYF

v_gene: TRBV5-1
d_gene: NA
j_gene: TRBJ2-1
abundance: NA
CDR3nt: TGCGCCAGCAGTGGAGGGCCCAACCGGTCCAATGAGCAGTTCTTC
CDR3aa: CASSGGPNRSNEQFF

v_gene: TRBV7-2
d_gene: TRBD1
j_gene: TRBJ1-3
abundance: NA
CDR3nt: TGTGCCAGCAGCTCCGGGACAGGGGGCTCTGGAAACACCATATATTTT
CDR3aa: CASSSGTGGSGNTIYF

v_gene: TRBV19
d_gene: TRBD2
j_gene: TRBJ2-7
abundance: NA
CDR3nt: TGTGCCAGTAACCCGGGGTCTGGGACTACCTACGAGCAGTACTTC
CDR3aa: CASNPGSGTTYEQYF

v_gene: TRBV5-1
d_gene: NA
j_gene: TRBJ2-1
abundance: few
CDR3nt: TGCGCCAGCAGCTTGCCGGCGGGCCCTGTCGATGAGCAGTTCTTC
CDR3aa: CASSLPAGPVDEQFF

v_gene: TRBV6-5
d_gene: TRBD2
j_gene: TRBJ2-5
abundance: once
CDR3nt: TGTGCCAGCAGTTACTCGGGTAGCGGGGGGGAGACCCAGTACTTC
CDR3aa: CASSYSGSGGETQYF

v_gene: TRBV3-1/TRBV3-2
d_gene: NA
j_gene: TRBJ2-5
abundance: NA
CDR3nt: TGTGCCAGCAGCCTCGCCTCGGGCGGGGCTTCTGTGACCCAGTACTTC
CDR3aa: CASSLASGGASVTQYF

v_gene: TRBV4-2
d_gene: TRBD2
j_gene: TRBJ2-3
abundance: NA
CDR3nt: TGTGCCAGCAGCCAAGAGGCTAGCGGACACACAGATACGCAGTATTTT
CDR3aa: CASSQEASGHTDTQYF

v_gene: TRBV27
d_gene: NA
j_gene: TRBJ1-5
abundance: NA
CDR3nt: TGTGCCAGCAGTTTAGCAGGGTTTGGGAGCAATCAGCCCCAGCATTTT
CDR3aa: CASSLAGFGSNQPQHF

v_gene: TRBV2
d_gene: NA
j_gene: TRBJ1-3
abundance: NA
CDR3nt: TGTGCCAGCAGCGCAGGGAATAGTGGAAACACCATATATTTT
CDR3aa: CASSAGNSGNTIYF

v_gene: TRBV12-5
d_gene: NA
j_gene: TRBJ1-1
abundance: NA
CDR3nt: TGTGCTAGTGGTTTGGTACAATCTGAAGCTTTCTTT
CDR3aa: CASGLVQSEAFF

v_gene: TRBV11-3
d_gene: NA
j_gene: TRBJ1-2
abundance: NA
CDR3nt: TGTGCCAGCAGCTTAACGCAGGGCCCGGGCACCAACTATGGCTACACCTTC
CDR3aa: CASSLTQGPGTNYGYTF

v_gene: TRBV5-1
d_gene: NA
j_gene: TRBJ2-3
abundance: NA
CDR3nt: TGCGCCAGCAGCTTGGTGGTAGGGGGCACAGATACGCAGTATTTT
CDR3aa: CASSLVVGGTDTQYF

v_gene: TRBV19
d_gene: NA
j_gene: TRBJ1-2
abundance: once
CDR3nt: TGTGCCAGTAGTATTGAGGAGCACTATGGCTACACCTTC
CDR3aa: CASSIEEHYGYTF

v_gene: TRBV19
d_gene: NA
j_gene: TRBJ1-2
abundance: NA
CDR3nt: TGTGCCAGTAGTATAGGAGTCAACTATGGCTACACCTTC
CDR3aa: CASSIGVNYGYTF

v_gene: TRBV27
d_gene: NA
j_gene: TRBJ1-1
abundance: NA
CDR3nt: TGTGCCAGCAGTTTACCGGGCGGTGCGGGTGAAGCTTTCTTT
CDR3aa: CASSLPGGAGEAFF

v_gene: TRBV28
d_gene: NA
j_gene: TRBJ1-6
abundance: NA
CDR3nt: TGTGCCAGCAGGCGGGGGAGGCAAGGGAATAATTCACCCCTCCACTTT
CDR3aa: CASRRGRQGNNSPLHF

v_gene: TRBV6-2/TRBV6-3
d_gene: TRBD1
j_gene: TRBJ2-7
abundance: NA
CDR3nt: TGTGCCAGCAGCCGTGATCTGGGGGGACAGGGCATCCACGAGCAGTACTTC
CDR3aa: CASSRDLGGQGIHEQYF

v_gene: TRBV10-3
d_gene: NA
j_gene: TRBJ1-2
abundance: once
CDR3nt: TGTGCCATCAGTGAGTCGCCAGGGGACGGCTATGGCTACACCTTC
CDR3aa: CAISESPGDGYGYTF